A single sample is the source of the 2 T cell receptor beta chains below, sequenced in a study of OX40 agonist ivuxolimab in advanced cancers. Data came from immunoSEQ multiplex PCR; TCRdb stores just in-frame clones and leaves some out. There are over 40,000 clones in the sample; around nine tenths occur only once, and around 1.5% lies in the top ten. The material sequenced was CD4+ or CD8+ T cells sorted from blood, taken in a trial of the OX40 agonist ivuxolimab. The receptors here all came from an adult with an advanced solid tumor such as melanoma, head and neck, liver or kidney cancer.

On this clone: Distinct nucleotide sequences in the sample also encode this CDR3. The chain is built from TRBV18 and TRBJ2-7; the match to TRBD1 covers 10 bases. CDR3 length: 15 amino acids. Germline lookup yields CDR1 KGHSH and CDR2 LQKENI. The V segment lost 0 bases and the J segment 3 bases; nucleotides outside the gene matches: 2. CDR3 loop: CASSPPTGGSYEQYF. CDR3 nucleotides: TGTGCCAGCTCACCACCGACAGGGGGCAGCTACGAGCAGTACTTC. Combining the CDR3 with reference TRBV18 and TRBJ2-7 gives the whole variable domain NAGVMQNPRHLVRRRGQEARLRCSPMKGHSHVYWYRQLPEEGLKFMVYLQKENIIDESGMPKERFSAEFPKEGPSILRIQQVVRGDSAAYFCASSPPTGGSYEQYFGPGTRLTVT.

The chain links TRBV4-2 to TRBJ2-2, with 8 bases identical to TRBD2. Germline-derived CDR1 and CDR2 are LGHNA and YNFKEQ. Trimming took 1 base from V and 6 from J; bases not matched to a gene: 4. The CDR3 totals 15 residues. The CDR3 spells CASSQAGGESGELFF. As DNA, the CDR3 is TGTGCCAGCAGCCAAGCCGGGGGGGAATCCGGGGAGCTGTTTTTT.